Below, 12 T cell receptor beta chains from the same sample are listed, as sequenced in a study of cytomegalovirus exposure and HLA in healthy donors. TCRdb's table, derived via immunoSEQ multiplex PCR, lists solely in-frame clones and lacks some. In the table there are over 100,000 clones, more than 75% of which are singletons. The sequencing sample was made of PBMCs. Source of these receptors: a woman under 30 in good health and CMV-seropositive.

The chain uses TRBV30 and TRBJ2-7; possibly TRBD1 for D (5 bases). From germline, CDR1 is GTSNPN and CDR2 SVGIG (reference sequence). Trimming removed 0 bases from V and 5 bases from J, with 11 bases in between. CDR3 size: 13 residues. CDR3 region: CAWSVRGGHEQYF. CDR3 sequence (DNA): TGTGCCTGGAGTGTAAGGGGTGGCCACGAGCAGTACTTC.

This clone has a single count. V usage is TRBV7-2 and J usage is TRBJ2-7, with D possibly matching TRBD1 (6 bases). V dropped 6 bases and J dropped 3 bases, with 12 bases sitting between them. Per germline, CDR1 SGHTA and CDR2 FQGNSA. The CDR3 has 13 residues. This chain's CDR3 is CASRDTGLYEQYF. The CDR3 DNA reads TGTGCCAGCAGGGACACAGGGCTCTACGAGCAGTACTTC.

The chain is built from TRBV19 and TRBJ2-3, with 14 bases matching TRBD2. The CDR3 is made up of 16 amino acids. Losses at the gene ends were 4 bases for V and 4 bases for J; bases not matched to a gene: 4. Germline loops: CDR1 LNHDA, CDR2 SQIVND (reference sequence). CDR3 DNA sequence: TGTGCCAGTAGTACACCGACTAGCGGGGGGGCAGATACGCAGTATTTT. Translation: CASSTPTSGGADTQYF.

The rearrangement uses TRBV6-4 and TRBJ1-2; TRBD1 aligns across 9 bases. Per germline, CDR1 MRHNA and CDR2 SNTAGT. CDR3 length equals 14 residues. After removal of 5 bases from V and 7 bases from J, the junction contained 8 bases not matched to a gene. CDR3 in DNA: TGTGCCAGCAGTTATTACGACAGGGGGGGTGGCTACACCTTC. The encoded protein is CASSYYDRGGGYTF.

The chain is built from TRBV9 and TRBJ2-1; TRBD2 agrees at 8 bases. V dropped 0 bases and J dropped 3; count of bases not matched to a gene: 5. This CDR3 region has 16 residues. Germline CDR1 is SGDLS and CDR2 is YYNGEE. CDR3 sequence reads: CASSVGGGLIYNEQFF. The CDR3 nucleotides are TGTGCCAGCAGCGTAGGCGGGGGGCTTATCTACAATGAGCAGTTCTTC.

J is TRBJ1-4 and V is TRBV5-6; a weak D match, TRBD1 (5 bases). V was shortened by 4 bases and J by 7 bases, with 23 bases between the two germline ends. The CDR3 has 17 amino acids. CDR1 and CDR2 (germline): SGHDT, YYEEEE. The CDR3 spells CASSRGPQIMGGEKLFF. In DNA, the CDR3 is TGTGCCAGCAGCCGGGGACCGCAAATCATGGGGGGTGAAAAACTGTTTTTT.

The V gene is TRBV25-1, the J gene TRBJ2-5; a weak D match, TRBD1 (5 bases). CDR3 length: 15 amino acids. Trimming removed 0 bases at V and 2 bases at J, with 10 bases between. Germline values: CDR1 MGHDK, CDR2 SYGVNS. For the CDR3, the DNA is TGTGCCAGCAGTGAATATACACAGGCGCAAGAGACCCAGTACTTC. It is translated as CASSEYTQAQETQYF.

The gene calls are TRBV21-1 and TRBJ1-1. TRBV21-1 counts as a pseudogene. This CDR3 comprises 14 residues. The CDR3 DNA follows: TGTGCCAGCAGCAAGGGACTCGCAGGCACTGAAGCTTTCTTT. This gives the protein CASSKGLAGTEAFF.

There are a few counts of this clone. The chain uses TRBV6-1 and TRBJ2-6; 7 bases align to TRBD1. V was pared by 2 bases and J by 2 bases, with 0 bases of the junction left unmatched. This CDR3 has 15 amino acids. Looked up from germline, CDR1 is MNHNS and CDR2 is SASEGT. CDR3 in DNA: TGTGCCAGCAGTGAACAGGGGGCTGGGGCCAACGTCCTGACTTTC. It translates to CASSEQGAGANVLTF.

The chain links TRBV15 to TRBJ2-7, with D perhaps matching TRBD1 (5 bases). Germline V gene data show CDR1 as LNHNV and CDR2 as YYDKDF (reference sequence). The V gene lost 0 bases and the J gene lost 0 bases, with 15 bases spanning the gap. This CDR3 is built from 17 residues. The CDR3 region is CATSRDWGFTSSYEQYF. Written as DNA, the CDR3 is TGTGCCACCAGCAGAGATTGGGGCTTCACGAGCTCCTACGAGCAGTACTTC.

This chain's CDR3 is CASSTRQVGQPQHF. In DNA, the CDR3 is TGTGCCAGTAGTACCCGACAGGTAGGTCAGCCCCAGCATTTT. V is TRBV19 and J is TRBJ1-5; possibly TRBD1 for D (6 bases). The length of the CDR3 is 14 residues. Germline V gene sequence: CDR1 LNHDA, CDR2 SQIVND (reference sequence). V was shortened by 4 bases and J by 6 bases, with 13 bases between the two germline ends.

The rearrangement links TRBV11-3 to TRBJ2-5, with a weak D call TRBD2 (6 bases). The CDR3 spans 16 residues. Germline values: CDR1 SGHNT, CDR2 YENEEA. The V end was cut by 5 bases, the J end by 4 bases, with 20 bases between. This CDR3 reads CASSPRWRDGSETQYF. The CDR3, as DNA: TGTGCCAGCAGCCCTCGTTGGAGGGACGGGTCAGAGACCCAGTACTTC.